The sequence of this T cell receptor beta chain was determined in a study of blood T cells in healthy people across ages. Study-wide results and limits: Estimates of diversity drawn from one million T cells were considered underestimates. Diversity of TCR beta correlated strongly with naive T cell percentage.

PBMCs, at least 7 million per sample, were isolated. A J-beta primer mix and a sample-barcoded 5' primer were used in a second PCR of roughly 6 to 11 cycles. TCRdb ran MiXCR on the 5' RACE reads and lists one entry per CDR3 protein. The sample holds about 1.8 million distinct CDR3 sequences, 40% to 55% seen once. Per the germline V gene, CDR1 is MNHNY and CDR2 is SVGAGI (reference sequence). CDR3 size: 13 residues. V gave up 9 bases and J gave up 3 bases, with 15 bases separating them. Concerning this clonotype itself: Its antigen remains unknown.

The sample comprised blood. This chain links TRBV6-6 with TRBJ2-7; D gene ambiguous. The origin of this receptor is a woman aged 40 to 50 in good health. CDR3 loop: CASVRQINYEQYF. The CDR3 nucleotides are TGTGCCAGTGTGAGGCAGATAAACTACGAGCAGTACTTC.